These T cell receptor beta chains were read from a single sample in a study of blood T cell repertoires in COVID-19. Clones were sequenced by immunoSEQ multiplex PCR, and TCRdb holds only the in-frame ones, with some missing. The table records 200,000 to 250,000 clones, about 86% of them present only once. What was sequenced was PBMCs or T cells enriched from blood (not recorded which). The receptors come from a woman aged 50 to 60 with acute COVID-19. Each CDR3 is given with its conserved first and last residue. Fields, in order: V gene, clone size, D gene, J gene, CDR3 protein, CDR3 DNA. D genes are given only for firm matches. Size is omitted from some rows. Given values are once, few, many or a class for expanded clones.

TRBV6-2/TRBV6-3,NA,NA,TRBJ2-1,CASSYGGQPRSYNEQFF,TGTGCCAGCAGTTACGGAGGACAGCCTCGCTCCTACAATGAGCAGTTCTTC
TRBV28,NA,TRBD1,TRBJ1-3,CASSPRTGGAGNTIYF,TGTGCCAGCAGCCCCCGGACAGGGGGCGCTGGAAACACCATATATTTT
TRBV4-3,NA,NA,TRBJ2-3,CASSQEFQNTDTQYF,TGCGCCAGCAGCCAAGAGTTTCAAAACACAGATACGCAGTATTTT
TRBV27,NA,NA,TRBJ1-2,CASSFAEPPNYGYTF,TGTGCCAGCAGTTTCGCCGAGCCCCCTAACTATGGCTACACCTTC
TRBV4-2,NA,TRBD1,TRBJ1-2,CASSQVGTGWDYGYTF,TGTGCCAGCAGCCAAGTAGGGACAGGGTGGGACTATGGCTACACCTTC
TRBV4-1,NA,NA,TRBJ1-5,CASSQEAQANQPQHF,TGCGCCAGCAGCCAAGAAGCACAGGCGAATCAGCCCCAGCATTTT
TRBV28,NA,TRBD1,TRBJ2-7,CASSSAGQGSYEQYF,TGTGCCAGCAGCTCCGCCGGACAGGGCTCCTACGAGCAGTACTTC
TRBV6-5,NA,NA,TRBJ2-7,CASTGVSYEQYF,TGTGCCAGCACAGGTGTCTCCTACGAGCAGTACTTC
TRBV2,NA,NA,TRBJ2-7,CASTRLMGGGEGEQYF,TGTGCCAGCACTCGTCTTATGGGGGGAGGAGAAGGCGAGCAGTACTTC
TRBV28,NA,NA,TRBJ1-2,CASMANYGYTF,TGTGCCAGCATGGCCAACTATGGCTACACCTTC
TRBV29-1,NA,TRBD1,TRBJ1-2,CSVRGWDRLNGYTF,TGCAGCGTCCGAGGATGGGACAGGTTGAATGGCTACACCTTC
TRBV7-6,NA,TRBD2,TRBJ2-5,CASSLTPGGGETQYF,TGTGCCAGCAGCCTCACCCCGGGGGGGGGCGAGACCCAGTACTTC
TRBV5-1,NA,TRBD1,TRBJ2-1,CASMEQGELYNEQFF,TGCGCCAGCATGGAACAGGGGGAACTCTACAATGAGCAGTTCTTC
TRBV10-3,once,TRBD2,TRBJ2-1,CAISVYSGTPYNEQFF,TGTGCCATCTCAGTGTACAGCGGGACCCCCTACAATGAGCAGTTCTTC
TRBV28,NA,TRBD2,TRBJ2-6,CASTIWGAGGSGANVLTF,TGTGCCAGCACCATTTGGGGAGCGGGAGGATCTGGGGCCAACGTCCTGACTTTC
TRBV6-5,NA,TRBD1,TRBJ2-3,CASSTGRGRDTQYF,TGTGCCAGCAGTACGGGAAGGGGGCGAGATACGCAGTATTTT
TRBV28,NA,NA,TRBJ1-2,CASSFLPYGYTF,TGTGCCAGCAGTTTTCTCCCTTATGGCTACACCTTC
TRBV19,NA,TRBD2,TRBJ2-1,CASSIDWLAGVSEQFF,TGTGCCAGTAGTATAGATTGGCTAGCGGGAGTGTCCGAGCAGTTCTTC
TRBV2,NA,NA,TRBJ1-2,CASSRDRYGYTF,TGTGCCAGCAGTCGGGATCGATATGGCTACACCTTC
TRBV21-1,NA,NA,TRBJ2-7,CASSSRAGTSGYEQYF,TGTGCCAGCAGCTCCCGAGCCGGGACTAGCGGGTACGAGCAGTACTTC
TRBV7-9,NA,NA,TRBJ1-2,CASSVQGYGYTF,TGTGCCAGCAGCGTACAGGGTTATGGCTACACCTTC
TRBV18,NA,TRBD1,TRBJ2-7,CASSSGQGDRYEQYF,TGTGCCAGCTCGTCGGGACAGGGGGATAGGTACGAGCAGTACTTC
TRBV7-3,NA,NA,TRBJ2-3,CASSSTPTLTDTQYF,TGTGCCAGCAGCTCCACCCCGACTCTCACAGATACGCAGTATTTT
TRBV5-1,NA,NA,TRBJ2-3,CASSLASIEDTQYF,TGCGCCAGCAGCTTGGCTAGTATAGAAGATACGCAGTATTTT
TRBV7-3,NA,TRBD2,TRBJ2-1,CASSSSGYEQFF,TGTGCCAGCAGCTCTAGCGGGTATGAGCAGTTCTTC
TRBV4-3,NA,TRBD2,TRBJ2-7,CASSQGRTSGYEQYF,TGCGCCAGCAGCCAAGGTCGGACTAGCGGTTACGAGCAGTACTTC
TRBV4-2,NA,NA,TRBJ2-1,CASSQDRTSTYNEQFF,TGTGCCAGCAGCCAAGATCGAACTAGCACCTACAATGAGCAGTTCTTC
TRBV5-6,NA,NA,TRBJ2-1,CASSGYRVTNEQFF,TGTGCCAGCAGCGGCTACAGGGTAACCAATGAGCAGTTCTTC
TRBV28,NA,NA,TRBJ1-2,CASSHTLNYGYTF,TGTGCCAGCAGTCATACACTAAACTATGGCTACACCTTC
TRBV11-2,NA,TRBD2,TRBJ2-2,CASSFELAGGELFF,TGTGCCAGCAGCTTTGAACTAGCGGGCGGGGAGCTGTTTTTT
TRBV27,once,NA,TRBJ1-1,CASSSQTADTEAFF,TGTGCCAGCAGTTCACAGACGGCAGACACTGAAGCTTTCTTT
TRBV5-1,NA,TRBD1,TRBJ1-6,CASSLGQGAIGSSPLHF,TGCGCCAGCAGCTTGGGACAGGGGGCGATCGGTAGTTCACCCCTCCACTTT
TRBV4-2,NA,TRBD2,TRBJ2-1,CASSQETSGAYNEQFF,TGTGCCAGCAGCCAAGAGACTAGCGGGGCCTACAATGAGCAGTTCTTC
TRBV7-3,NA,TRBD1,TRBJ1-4,CASIRDRNNEKLFF,TGTGCCAGTATCCGGGACAGAAATAATGAAAAACTGTTTTTT
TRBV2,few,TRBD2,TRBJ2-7,CASSLTSGGNYEQYF,TGTGCCAGCAGTCTTACTAGCGGGGGGAACTACGAGCAGTACTTC
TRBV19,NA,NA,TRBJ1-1,CASSLGQSGTEAFF,TGTGCCAGTAGCCTGGGACAATCCGGAACTGAAGCTTTCTTT
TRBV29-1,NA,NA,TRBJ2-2,CSGGQGGFYGELFF,TGCAGCGGTGGACAGGGAGGGTTTTACGGGGAGCTGTTTTTT
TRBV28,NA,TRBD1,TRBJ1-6,CASSWGQGRGFGSPLHF,TGTGCCAGCAGTTGGGGACAGGGTCGTGGTTTTGGTTCACCCCTCCACTTT
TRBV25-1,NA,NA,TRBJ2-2,CAVGVNHLNRGRDGELFF,TGTGCGGTTGGTGTGAACCACCTCAACAGGGGGAGGGACGGGGAGCTGTTTTTT
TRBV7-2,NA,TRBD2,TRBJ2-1,CASSSRTSGSIYEQFF,TGTGCCAGCAGCTCTAGGACTAGCGGGAGTATCTATGAGCAGTTCTTC
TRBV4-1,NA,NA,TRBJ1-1,CASSQSIRANTEAFF,TGCGCCAGCAGCCAGTCGATCAGGGCAAACACTGAAGCTTTCTTT
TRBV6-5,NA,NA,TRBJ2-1,CASRSENAVYEQFF,TGTGCCAGCCGTTCAGAGAATGCGGTCTATGAGCAGTTCTTC
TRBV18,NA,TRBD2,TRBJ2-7,CASSPPSSGSSGQYF,TGTGCCAGCTCACCACCGTCTAGCGGGAGCTCCGGGCAGTACTTC
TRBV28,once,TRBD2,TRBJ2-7,CASRVSGTPYEQYF,TGTGCCAGCAGGGTTAGCGGGACCCCCTACGAGCAGTACTTC
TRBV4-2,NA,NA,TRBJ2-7,CASSQDLSYEQYF,TGTGCCAGCAGCCAAGATCTTAGCTACGAGCAGTACTTC
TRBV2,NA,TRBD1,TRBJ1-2,CASSGRGRGYTF,TGTGCCAGCAGTGGTAGGGGGCGAGGCTACACCTTC